This T cell receptor beta chain appears in the sequencing data of a study of human T cells and chemical hapten exposure (dated by TCRdb to about 2021). About the investigation overall: For sensitization, 2% DPC in acetone was applied to an approximately 2 cm by approximately 2 cm area of upper inner arm skin. For TCR sequencing, blood came from about 29 alopecia patients at anywhere from one to four time points (pre-sensitization, 2, 6 and 24 weeks). In alopecia patients, the study followed how the peripheral blood TCR repertoire changed in vivo over primary and secondary sensitization to diphenylcyclopropenone (DPC), a hapten. Libraries were combined into a pool for sequencing, and differences in TCR yield between samples came mainly from small differences in library volumes within the pool. Patch tests used Finn chambers with 0.01% DPC on the upper back, scored after 6 days by International Contact Dermatitis Research Group standards. Alopecia areata with under or over 50% scalp involvement, alopecia totalis and alopecia universalis were represented in the patient cohort, which was mostly female. Blood samples were taken from patients before sensitization (week 0) and at 2, 6 and about 24 weeks after DPC sensitization. Throughout the roughly 25-week study period, patients were also given weekly therapeutic DPC doses on the scalp.

Based on the germline V gene, the CDR1 and CDR2 sequences are MNHEY and SVGAGI. From its cysteine to its phenylalanine, the CDR3 spans 14 amino acids. Here the CDR3 DNA is all that survives: 42 bases in frame from base 1. The junction shows trimming of 0 bases on V and 3 bases on J, plus 5 bases between the germline ends. As regards this clonotype: Its antigen specificity is not known. No much larger clonotype is one base removed from it; base qualities were not supplied.

The sample's time point label, in plain terms: patch test 2, 6 weeks after DPC sensitization. The treatment or condition label, as the study defines it: therapeutic diphenylcyclopropenone sensitization with weekly scalp DPC. Blood at each patch-test visit was drawn before the patch test was applied. Eligible patients were aged 18 to 70, diagnosed with alopecia, deemed suitable for DPC therapy, and excluded if pregnant. Unfractionated whole blood was collected in Tempus Blood RNA tubes, and total RNA was extracted from that blood. Study-wide findings and limitations: No change with DPC sensitization was found in the number of TCRs above 1 in 1000 frequency, and no evidence of global repertoire structure alterations was found. Expanded TCRs formed significantly more large CDR3 similarity clusters than pre-sensitization or healthy control sets, consistent with antigen-driven responses. After repeated subsampling, the strength of the expansion versus patch-test correlation and the threshold at which it became significant changed. Patch test score was positively correlated with the number of PT1 expanded TCRs, with significance at thresholds 8, 16 and 32 but not at 4. Alopecia, a presumed autoimmune disease, was present in all patients, so the immune response of the patients might differ from that of healthy individuals.

The receptor library was made with RACE. The sequencer listed for this sample is NextSeq 500. During library preparation, unique molecular identifiers were attached to individual cDNA molecules so that TCRs could be counted in a quantitative, reproducible way. From each blood RNA sample, both TCR alpha and TCR beta chains were sequenced. The study's own analysis went as follows. Samples had a median of roughly 100,000 TCRs, with a range from 23,224 to 690,600. V, J and CDR3 annotation of the TCR reads was performed with the Decombinator software suite. Every sample was subsampled to the same number of TCRs (28,000) for the PS versus PT1 abundance plots. TCRs were defined as expanded if absent before sensitization and observed at least eight times at the 2-week time point. TCRdb cleaned the public reads at Q25 with fastp, built clones with MiXCR and kept in-frame beta chains. Every distinct CDR3 protein forms one entry, paired with its most common genes and DNA. TCRdb's processing, not the study's, gives the V and J calls here. The sample data list roughly 52,000 distinct CDR3 sequences, and less than 10% of these were observed just once. In total, the top ten clones hold approximately 1.8% of the sample.

The sequence was obtained from a woman aged 45-65 years with alopecia areata. Some clones in this sample may be carry-over from other donors' samples. The specimen comprised whole blood, sampled in connection with sensitization to the hapten diphenylcyclopropenone (DPC). Here the chain combines TRBV6-5 and TRBJ2-2; the D gene cannot be named for sure. The CDR3 is CASSYSGHTGELFF. The sequence in DNA is TGTGCCAGCAGTTACTCGGGCCACACCGGGGAGCTGTTTTTT.